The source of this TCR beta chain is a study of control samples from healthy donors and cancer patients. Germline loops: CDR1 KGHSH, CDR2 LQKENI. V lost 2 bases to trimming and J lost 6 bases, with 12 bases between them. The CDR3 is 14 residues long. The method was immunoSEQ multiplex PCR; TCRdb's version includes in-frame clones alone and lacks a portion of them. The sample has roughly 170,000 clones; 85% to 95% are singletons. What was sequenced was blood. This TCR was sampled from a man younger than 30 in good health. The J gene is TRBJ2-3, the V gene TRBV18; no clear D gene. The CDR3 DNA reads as TGTGCCAGCTCACCAGGTCTCACTGGGGATACGCAGTATTTT. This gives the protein CASSPGLTGDTQYF. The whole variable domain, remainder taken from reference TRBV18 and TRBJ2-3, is NAGVMQNPRHLVRRRGQEARLRCSPMKGHSHVYWYRQLPEEGLKFMVYLQKENIIDESGMPKERFSAEFPKEGPSILRIQQVVRGDSAAYFCASSPGLTGDTQYFGPGTRLTVL.